This TCR beta chain was sequenced in a study of cytomegalovirus exposure and HLA in healthy donors. The primer mix had 60 Vbeta and 13 Jbeta primers. Assay used: immunoSEQ multiplex PCR; TCRdb lists only in-frame clones, some missing. This repertoire shows over 100,000 clones, less than 80% found once; its top ten account for around 7%. Turning to this clone: Its antigen remains unknown.

Regarding the study as a whole: Follow-up analysis later connected one missense variant in DCLRE1C with trimming of TCR beta V- and J-genes.

The sample consisted of PBMCs. The receptor was isolated from a man aged 35-49 years in good health and CMV-seropositive.

This chain's CDR3 is CASSPLPPGYYEQYF. The CDR3 DNA follows: TGTGCCAGCAGTCCACTACCGCCAGGGTACTACGAGCAGTACTTC. This chain uses TRBV27 with TRBJ2-7; D is perhaps TRBD1 (5 bases). Germline-derived CDR1 and CDR2 are MNHEY and SMNVEV (reference sequence). The CDR3 length is 15 residues. Trimming took off 5 bases at V and 3 bases at J, with 17 bases between the two ends.